This record concerns one T cell receptor beta chain sequence. The target antigen is unknown. The protocol was immunoSEQ multiplex PCR, while the TCRdb copy is restricted to in-frame clones and leaves out a portion. The table records around 94,000 clones, 90% to 95% of them present only once. This entry is derived from a study of OX40 agonist ivuxolimab in advanced cancers. Study findings and constraints: The authors also found low normalized T-cell clonal expansion in some nonresponders.

The V gene end was trimmed by 5 bases and the J gene end by 3 bases; junction bases not matched to a gene: 6. The CDR3 extends over 14 amino acids. The V gene's germline CDR1 is WSHSY and CDR2 SAAADI. Autoimmune disease history or systemic immunosuppression excluded patients. This material consisted of CD4+ or CD8+ T cells sorted from blood, taken in a trial of the OX40 agonist ivuxolimab. This sequence originates from an adult with an advanced solid tumor such as melanoma, head and neck, liver or kidney cancer. The rearrangement joins TRBV10-2 to TRBJ2-7, with 8 bases aligning to TRBD2. Here the CDR3 DNA reads TGCGCCAGCAGTCCCCGGGGGGGGGACTACGAGCAGTACTTC. As protein: CASSPRGGDYEQYF.